The table lists the clone carrying this T cell receptor beta chain with a few counts. Its antigen is as yet unknown. The data belong to a study of response to subunit inactivated influenza vaccine. Whole-study findings and limits: It was the authors' suggestion that each seasonal influenza vaccination recruits few new T cells.

TCRdb re-analysed the RT-PCR reads in MiXCR, keeping a single row per CDR3 protein. The table shows under 750,000 distinct CDR3 sequences, with about 11% occurring only once. The V gene end was trimmed by 1 base and the J gene end by 3 bases; junction bases not matched to a gene: 5. CDR3 length: 16 residues. Germline V gene lookup returns CDR1 LGHDT and CDR2 YNNKEL (reference sequence). This chain joins TRBV3-1 and TRBJ2-7, with 11 bases identical to TRBD1. The TCR originated in a man in his forties or fifties who received an inactivated influenza vaccine. The sequenced sample was PBMCs from blood, obtained on the day of vaccination. Here the CDR3 DNA reads TGTGCCAGCAGCCAAGTGGCGGGGACAGGGGGCTACGAGCAGTACTTC. It codes for CASSQVAGTGGYEQYF.